The 5 T cell receptor beta chains presented below share a single source sample, sequenced in a study of shared clonotypes between healthy human individuals. CD45RO-negative cells were positively selected for CCR7, leaving out terminally differentiated effector memory CD45RA+ cells. Using immunoSEQ multiplex PCR, the repertoire was profiled, and TCRdb retains in-frame clones only, with some absent. The sample consists of hundreds of thousands of clones, 80% to 95% of them appearing once. Sequencing input: naive CD8+ T cells sorted from blood. The origin of the receptors is a man aged 30 to 39 in good health.

The sample holds one count of this clone. The J gene is TRBJ2-7, the V gene TRBV13; 10 nucleotides match TRBD1. CDR3 length equals 16 residues. CDR1 and CDR2 (germline): PRHDT, FYEKMQ (reference sequence). Trimming removed 2 bases from V and 5 bases from J; junction bases left unmatched: 9. DNA for the CDR3: TGTGCCAGCAGCTTAAGGACAGGGGGAGATAGGGACGAGCAGTACTTC. Translated, it gives CASSLRTGGDRDEQYF.

The rearrangement joins TRBV28 to TRBJ2-7, with D tentatively TRBD1 (6 bases). The V and J ends lost 2 bases and 2 bases respectively, with 13 bases between them. Germline values: CDR1 MDHEN, CDR2 SYDVKM. This CDR3 spans 15 amino acids. The CDR3 nucleotides are TGTGCCAGCAGTTTAGGGGGCCCCGCCCCCTACGAGCAGTACTTC. As protein: CASSLGGPAPYEQYF.

The chain joins TRBV7-6 to TRBJ1-4; no clear D. V lost 3 bases to trimming and J lost 4 bases, with 9 bases between them. Germline CDR1 and CDR2: SGHVS and FNYEAQ. The CDR3 totals 14 residues. CDR3 sequence reads: CASSLRLSNEKLFF. The CDR3 DNA is TGTGCCAGCAGCTTGAGGTTAAGTAATGAAAAACTGTTTTTT.

The chain has TRBV9 and TRBJ2-3; D may correspond to TRBD1 or TRBD2 (5 bases each). Trimming pared 5 bases from V and 0 bases from J, leaving 7 bases between. This CDR3 is built from 13 residues. CDR1 and CDR2 from the germline V gene are SGDLS and YYNGEE. CDR3 sequence: CASRRDSTDTQYF. Written as DNA, the CDR3 is TGTGCCAGCAGACGGGACAGCACAGATACGCAGTATTTT.

This clone has more than one count but fewer than ten. This sequence joins TRBV7-9 and TRBJ1-2; D uncertain. Germline loops: CDR1 SEHNR, CDR2 FQNEAQ (reference sequence). Trimming took 2 bases from V and 3 from J, leaving 19 bases between them. The CDR3 is made up of 17 amino acids. The CDR3 DNA follows: TGTGCCAGCAGCTTACTACGTGGCAGTGGGGATGACTATGGCTACACCTTC. Protein sequence: CASSLLRGSGDDYGYTF.